Described below is a single TCR beta chain sequence and its context. The record originates from a study of cytomegalovirus exposure and HLA in healthy donors. The PCR had 60 Vbeta and 13 Jbeta primers. Produced via immunoSEQ multiplex PCR; TCRdb's table is partial and in-frame only. This table has over 110,000 clones, 70% to 80% appearing once. The sample consisted of PBMCs. The receptor was isolated from a woman between 40 and 55 years old in good health and CMV-seropositive.

The CDR3 DNA reads as TGCAGCGTTGGACAGGGTTGGGAACCCTATGGCTACACCTTC. It codes for CSVGQGWEPYGYTF. This chain links TRBV29-1 with TRBJ1-2; TRBD1 matches at 7 bases. CDR3 length equals 14 residues. Germline V lookup: CDR1 SQVTM, CDR2 ANQGSEA. The V segment lost 4 bases and the J segment 4 bases; nucleotides outside the gene matches: 9.